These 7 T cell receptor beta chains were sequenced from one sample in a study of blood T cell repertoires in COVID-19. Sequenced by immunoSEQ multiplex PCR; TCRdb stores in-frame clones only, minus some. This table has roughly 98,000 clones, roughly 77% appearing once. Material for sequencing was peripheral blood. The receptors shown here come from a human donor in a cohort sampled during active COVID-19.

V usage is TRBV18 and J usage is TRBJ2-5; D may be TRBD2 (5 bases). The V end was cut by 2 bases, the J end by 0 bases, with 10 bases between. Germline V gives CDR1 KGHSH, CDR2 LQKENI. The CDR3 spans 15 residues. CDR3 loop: CASSPGSGYQETQYF. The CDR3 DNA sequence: TGTGCCAGCTCACCAGGTTCGGGATACCAAGAGACCCAGTACTTC.

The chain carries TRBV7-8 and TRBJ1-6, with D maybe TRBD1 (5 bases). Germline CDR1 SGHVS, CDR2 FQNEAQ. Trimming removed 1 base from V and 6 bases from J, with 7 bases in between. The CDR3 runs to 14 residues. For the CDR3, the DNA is TGTGCCAGCAGCTTAGTCCAGGGTAATTCACCCCTCCACTTT. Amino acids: CASSLVQGNSPLHF.

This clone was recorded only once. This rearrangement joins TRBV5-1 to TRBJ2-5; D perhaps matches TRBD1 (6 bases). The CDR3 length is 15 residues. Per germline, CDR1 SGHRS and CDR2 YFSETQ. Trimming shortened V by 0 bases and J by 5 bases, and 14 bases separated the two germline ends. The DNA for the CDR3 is TGCGCCAGCAGCTTGGCGACGGGTCAGGGGGAGACCCAGTACTTC. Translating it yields CASSLATGQGETQYF.

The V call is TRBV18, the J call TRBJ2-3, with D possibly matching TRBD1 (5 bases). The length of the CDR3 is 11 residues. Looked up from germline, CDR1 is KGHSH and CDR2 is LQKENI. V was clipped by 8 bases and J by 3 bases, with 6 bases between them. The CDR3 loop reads CASRQTDTQYF. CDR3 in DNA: TGTGCCAGCCGACAGACAGATACGCAGTATTTT.

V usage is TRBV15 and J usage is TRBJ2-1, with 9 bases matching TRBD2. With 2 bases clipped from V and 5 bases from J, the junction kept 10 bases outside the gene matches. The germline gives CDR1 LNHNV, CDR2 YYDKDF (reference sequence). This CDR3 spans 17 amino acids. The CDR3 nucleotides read TGTGCCACCAGCAGAACATTTAGCGGGGGTGGAAACAATGAGCAGTTCTTC. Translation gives CATSRTFSGGGNNEQFF.

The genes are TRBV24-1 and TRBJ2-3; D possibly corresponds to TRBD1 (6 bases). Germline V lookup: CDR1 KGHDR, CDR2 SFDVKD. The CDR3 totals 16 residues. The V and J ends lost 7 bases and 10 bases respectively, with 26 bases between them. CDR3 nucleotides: TGTGCCACCAGCGACACAAATACTCGCAGGGGAGCTGCGCAGTATTTT. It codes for CATSDTNTRRGAAQYF.

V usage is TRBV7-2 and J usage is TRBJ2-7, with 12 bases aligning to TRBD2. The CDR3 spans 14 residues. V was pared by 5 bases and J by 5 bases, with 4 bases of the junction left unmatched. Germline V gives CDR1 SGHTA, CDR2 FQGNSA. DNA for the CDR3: TGTGCCAGCAGCCTCGGACTAGCGGGGCACGAGCAGTACTTC. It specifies CASSLGLAGHEQYF.